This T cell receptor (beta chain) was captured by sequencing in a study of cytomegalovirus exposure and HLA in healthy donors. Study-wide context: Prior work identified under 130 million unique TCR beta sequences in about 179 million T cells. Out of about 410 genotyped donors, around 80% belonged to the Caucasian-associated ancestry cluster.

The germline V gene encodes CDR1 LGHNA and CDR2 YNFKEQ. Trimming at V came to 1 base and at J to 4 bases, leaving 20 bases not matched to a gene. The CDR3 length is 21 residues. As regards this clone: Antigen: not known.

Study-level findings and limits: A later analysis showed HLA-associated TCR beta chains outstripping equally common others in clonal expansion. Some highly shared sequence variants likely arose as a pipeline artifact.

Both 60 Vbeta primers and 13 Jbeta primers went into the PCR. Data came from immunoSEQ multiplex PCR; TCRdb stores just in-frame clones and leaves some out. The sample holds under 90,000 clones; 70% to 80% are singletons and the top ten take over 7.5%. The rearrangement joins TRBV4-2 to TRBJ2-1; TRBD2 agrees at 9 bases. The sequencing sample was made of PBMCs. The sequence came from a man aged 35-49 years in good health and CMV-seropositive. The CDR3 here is CASSQVGADLPGAGGYNEQFF. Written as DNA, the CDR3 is TGTGCCAGCAGCCAAGTCGGAGCCGATCTACCCGGAGCGGGGGGATACAATGAGCAGTTCTTC.